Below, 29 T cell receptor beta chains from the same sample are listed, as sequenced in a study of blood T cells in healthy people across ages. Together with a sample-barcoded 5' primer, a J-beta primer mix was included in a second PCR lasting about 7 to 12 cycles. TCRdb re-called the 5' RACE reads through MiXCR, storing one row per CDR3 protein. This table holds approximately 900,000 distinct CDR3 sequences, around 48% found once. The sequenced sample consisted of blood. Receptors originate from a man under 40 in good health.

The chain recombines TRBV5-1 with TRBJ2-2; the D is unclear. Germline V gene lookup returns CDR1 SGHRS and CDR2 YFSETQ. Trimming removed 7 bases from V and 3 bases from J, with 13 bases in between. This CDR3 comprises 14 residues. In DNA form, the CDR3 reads TGCGCCAGCCTACGGACCCCGGACACCGGGGAGCTGTTTTTT. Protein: CASLRTPDTGELFF. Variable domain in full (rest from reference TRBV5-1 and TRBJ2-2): KAGVTQTPRYLIKTRGQQVTLSCSPISGHRSVSWYQQTPGQGLQFLFEYFSETQRNKGNFPGRFSGRQFSNSRSEMNVSTLELGDSALYLCASLRTPDTGELFFGEGSRLTVL.

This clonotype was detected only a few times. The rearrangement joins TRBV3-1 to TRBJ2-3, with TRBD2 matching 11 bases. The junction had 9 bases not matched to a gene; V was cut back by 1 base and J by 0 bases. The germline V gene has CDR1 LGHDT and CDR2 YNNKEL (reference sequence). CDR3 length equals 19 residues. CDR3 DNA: TGTGCCAGCAGCCAAGTGCTGGGACTAGCGGCGCCTAGCACAGATACGCAGTATTTT. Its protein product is CASSQVLGLAAPSTDTQYF.

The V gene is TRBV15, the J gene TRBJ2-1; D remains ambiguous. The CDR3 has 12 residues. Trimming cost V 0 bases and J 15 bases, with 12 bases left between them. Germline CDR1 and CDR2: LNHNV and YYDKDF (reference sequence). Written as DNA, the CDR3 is TGTGCCACCAGCAGAGATAGAGCCCATCCGTTCTTC. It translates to CATSRDRAHPFF.

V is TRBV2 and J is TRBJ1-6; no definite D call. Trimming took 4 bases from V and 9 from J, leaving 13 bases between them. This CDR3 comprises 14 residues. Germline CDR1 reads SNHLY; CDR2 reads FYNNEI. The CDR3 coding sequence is TGTGCCAGCAGTGCTAGGGAGGGAGGTTCACCCCTCCACTTT. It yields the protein CASSAREGGSPLHF.

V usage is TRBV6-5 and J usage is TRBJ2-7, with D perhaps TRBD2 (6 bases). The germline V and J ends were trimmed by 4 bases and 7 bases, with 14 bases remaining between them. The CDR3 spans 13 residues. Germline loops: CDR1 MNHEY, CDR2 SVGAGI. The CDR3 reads CASSLGTLSEQYF. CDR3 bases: TGTGCCAGCAGTTTAGGGACTCTCAGTGAGCAGTACTTC.

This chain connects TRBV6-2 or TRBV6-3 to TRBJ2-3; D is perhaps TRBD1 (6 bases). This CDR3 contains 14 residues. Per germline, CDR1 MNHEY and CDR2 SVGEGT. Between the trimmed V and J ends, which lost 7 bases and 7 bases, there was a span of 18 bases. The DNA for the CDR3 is TGTGCCAGCACCGTGGACAGTAGTGCCTATACGCAGTATTTT. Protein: CASTVDSSAYTQYF.

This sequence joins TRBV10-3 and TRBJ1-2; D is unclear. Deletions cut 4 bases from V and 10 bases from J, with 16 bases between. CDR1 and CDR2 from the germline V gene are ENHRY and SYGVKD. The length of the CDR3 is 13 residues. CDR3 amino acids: CAISVSGSTDYTF. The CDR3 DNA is TGTGCCATCAGTGTATCAGGTTCTACCGACTACACCTTC.

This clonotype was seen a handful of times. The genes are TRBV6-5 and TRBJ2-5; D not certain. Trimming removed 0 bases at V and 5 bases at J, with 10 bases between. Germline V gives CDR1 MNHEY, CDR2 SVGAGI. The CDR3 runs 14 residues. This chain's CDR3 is CASSYSAPWETQYF. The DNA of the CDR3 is TGTGCCAGCAGTTACTCGGCTCCCTGGGAGACCCAGTACTTC.

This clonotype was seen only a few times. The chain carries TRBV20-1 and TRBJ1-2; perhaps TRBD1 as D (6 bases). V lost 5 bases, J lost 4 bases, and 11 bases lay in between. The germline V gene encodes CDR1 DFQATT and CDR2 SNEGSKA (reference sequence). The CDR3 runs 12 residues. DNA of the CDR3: TGCAGTGCTCGGACAGAGCCCTATGGCTACACCTTC. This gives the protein CSARTEPYGYTF.

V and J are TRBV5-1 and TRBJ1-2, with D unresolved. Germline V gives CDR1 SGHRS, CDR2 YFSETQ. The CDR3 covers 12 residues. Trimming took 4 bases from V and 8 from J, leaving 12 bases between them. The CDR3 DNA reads TGCGCCAGCAGCCCGCCGGGCGACGGCTACACCTTC. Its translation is CASSPPGDGYTF.

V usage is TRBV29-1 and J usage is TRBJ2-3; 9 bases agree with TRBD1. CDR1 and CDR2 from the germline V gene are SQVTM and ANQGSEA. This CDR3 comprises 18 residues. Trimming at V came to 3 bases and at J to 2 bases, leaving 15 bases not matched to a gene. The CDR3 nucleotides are TGCAGCGTTGATAGAATTGGACAGGGGATTTCTTCCACAGATACGCAGTATTTT. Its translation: CSVDRIGQGISSTDTQYF.

The CDR3 coding sequence is TGTGCCATCAGTGAGTTTGACGAGCAGTACTTC. The encoded protein is CAISEFDEQYF. The genes are TRBV10-3 and TRBJ2-7, with D unresolved. Germline V gene sequence: CDR1 ENHRY, CDR2 SYGVKD. This CDR3 has 11 residues. The V gene lost 1 base and the J gene lost 5 bases, with 3 bases spanning the gap.

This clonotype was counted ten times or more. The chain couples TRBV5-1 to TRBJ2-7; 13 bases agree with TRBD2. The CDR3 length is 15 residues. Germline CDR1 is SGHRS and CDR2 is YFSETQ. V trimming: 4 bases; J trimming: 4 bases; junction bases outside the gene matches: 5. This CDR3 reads CASSARTSGGYEQYF. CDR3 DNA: TGCGCCAGCAGCGCCCGGACTAGCGGGGGATACGAGCAGTACTTC.

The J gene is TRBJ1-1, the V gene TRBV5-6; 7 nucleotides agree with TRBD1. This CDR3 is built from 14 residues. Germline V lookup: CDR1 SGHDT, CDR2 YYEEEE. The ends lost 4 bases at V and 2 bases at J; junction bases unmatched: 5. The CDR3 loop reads CASSRDRYNTEAFF. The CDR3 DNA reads TGTGCCAGCAGCCGGGACAGATATAACACTGAAGCTTTCTTT.

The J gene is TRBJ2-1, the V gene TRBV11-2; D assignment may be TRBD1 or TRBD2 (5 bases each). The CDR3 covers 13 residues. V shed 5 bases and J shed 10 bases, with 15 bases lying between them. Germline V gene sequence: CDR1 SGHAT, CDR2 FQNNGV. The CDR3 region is CASSVSGDREQFF. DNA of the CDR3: TGTGCCAGCAGCGTAAGCGGTGACAGAGAGCAGTTCTTC.

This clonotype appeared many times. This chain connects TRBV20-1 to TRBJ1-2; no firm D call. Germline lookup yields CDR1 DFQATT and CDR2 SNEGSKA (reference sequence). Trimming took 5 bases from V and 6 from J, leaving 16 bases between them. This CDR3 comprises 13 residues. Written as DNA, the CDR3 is TGCAGTGCTTCAGTACTCGGAGCGAATGGCTACACCTTC. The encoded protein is CSASVLGANGYTF.

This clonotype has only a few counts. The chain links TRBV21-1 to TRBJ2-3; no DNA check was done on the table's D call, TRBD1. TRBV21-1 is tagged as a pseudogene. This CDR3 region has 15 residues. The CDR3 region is CASSNPGQAPRTGYF. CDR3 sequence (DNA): TGTGCCAGCAGCAACCCGGGACAGGCTCCTCGGACGGGGTATTTT.

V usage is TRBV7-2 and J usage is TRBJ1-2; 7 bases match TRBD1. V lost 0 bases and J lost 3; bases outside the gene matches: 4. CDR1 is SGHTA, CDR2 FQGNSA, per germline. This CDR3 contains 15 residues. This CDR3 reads CASSLALGTDYGYTF. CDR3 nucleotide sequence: TGTGCCAGCAGCTTAGCCCTCGGGACAGACTATGGCTACACCTTC.

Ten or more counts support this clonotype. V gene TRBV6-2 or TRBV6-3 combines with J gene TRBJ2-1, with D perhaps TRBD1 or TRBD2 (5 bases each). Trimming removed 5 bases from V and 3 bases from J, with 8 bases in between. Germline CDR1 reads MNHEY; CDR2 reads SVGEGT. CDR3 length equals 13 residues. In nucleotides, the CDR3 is TGTGCCAGCAGTGTGGGGGTCTACAATGAGCAGTTCTTC. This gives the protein CASSVGVYNEQFF.

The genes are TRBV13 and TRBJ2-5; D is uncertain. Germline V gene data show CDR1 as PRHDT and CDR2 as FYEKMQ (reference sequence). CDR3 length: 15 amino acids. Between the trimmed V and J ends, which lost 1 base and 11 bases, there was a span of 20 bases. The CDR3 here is CASSLVHSSFYEQYF. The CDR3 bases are TGTGCCAGCAGCTTAGTCCACAGTTCCTTTTATGAGCAGTACTTC.

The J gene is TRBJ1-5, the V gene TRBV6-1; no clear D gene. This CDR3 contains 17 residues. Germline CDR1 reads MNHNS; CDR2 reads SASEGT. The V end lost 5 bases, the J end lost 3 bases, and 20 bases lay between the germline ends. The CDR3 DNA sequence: TGTGCCAGCAGTCGTGGACCGCGATCTGAGACCAATCAGCCCCAGCATTTT. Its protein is CASSRGPRSETNQPQHF.

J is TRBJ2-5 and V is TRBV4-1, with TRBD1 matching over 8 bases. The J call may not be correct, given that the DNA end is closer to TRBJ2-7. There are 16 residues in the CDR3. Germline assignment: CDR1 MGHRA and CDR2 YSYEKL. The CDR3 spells CASSQEDRALAYEQYF. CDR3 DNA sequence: TGCGCCAGCAGCCAAGAGGACAGGGCATTAGCCTACGAGCAGTACTTC.

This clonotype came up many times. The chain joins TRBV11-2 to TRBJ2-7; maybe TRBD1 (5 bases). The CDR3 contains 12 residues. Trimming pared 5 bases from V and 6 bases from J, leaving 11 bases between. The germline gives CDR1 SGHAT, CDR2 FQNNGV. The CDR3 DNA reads TGTGCCAGCAGCCCCAAGGGGTCCGAGCAGTACTTC. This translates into CASSPKGSEQYF.

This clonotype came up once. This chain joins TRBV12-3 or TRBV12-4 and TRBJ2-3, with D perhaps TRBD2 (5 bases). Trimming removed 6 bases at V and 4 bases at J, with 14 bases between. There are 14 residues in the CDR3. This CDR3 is CASRRGLRADTQYF. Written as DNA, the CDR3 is TGTGCCAGCAGGCGTGGACTGAGAGCAGATACGCAGTATTTT.

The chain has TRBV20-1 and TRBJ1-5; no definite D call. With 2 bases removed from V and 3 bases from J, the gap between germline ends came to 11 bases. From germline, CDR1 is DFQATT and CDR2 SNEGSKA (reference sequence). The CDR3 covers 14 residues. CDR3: CSARPPLVNQPQHF. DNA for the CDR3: TGCAGTGCTAGACCCCCCTTGGTCAATCAGCCCCAGCATTTT.

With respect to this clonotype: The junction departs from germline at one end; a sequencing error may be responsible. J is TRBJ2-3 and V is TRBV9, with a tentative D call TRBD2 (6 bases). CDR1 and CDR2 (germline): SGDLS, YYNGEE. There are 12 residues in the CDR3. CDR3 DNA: TGTGCCAGCAGCGCCCCGGGAGATACGCGGTATTTT. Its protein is CASSAPGDTRYF.

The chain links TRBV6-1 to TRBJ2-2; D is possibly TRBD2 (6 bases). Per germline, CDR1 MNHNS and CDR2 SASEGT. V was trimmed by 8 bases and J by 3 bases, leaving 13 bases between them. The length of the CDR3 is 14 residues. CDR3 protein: CASESSGYTGELFF. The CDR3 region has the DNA TGTGCCAGCGAGAGTAGCGGATACACCGGGGAGCTGTTTTTT.

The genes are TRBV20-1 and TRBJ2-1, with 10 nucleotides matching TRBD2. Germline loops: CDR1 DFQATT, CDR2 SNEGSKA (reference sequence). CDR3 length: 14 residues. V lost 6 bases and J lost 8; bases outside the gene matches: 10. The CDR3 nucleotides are TGCAGTGCCCCCTTCAGCGGGAGGGTCGATGAGCAGTTCTTC. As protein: CSAPFSGRVDEQFF.

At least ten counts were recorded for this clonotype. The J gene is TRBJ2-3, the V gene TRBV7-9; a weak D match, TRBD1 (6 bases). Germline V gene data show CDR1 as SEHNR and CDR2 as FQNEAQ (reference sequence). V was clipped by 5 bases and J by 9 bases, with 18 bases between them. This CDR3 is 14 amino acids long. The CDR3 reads CASSRPVSGETQYF. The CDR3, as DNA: TGTGCCAGCAGCCGGCCTGTGTCAGGGGAAACGCAGTATTTT.